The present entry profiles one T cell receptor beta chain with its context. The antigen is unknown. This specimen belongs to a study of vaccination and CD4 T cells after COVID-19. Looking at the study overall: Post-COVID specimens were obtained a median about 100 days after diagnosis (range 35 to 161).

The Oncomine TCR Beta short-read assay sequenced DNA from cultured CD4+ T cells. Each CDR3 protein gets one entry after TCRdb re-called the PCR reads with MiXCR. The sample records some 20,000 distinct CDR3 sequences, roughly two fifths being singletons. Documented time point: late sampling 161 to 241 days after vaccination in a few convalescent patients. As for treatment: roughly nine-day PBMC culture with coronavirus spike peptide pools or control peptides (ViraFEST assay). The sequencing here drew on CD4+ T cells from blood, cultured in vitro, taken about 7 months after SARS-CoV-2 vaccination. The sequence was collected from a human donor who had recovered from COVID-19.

Here the CDR3 reads CASSRLAGFYEQYF. DNA for the CDR3: TGTGCCAGCAGCCGACTAGCGGGATTCTACGAGCAGTACTTC. J is TRBJ2-7 and V is TRBV6-1; 11 bases align to TRBD2. The CDR3 contains 14 residues. The germline V gene encodes CDR1 MNHNS and CDR2 SASEGT. V shed 6 bases, J shed 3 bases, and the junction held 4 bases outside the gene matches.